This T cell receptor beta chain stems from a study of neurological immune-mediated disorders. With 10-nucleotide random UMIs, 5'RACE was used to make the cDNA. Whenever a sequencing run was performed, it yielded over 180 million TCR-beta sequences from 15-18 subjects. TCRdb reprocessed the 5' RACE reads via MiXCR and lists one record per CDR3 protein. Here the sample spans roughly 80,000 distinct CDR3 sequences, about 9.4% being singletons. In its sample, this clonotype was seen many times. Its antigen remains unidentified. Unsorted libraries were generated from 2 million PBMCs. These cells had been stored in RNAlater at -80 C. The CDR3 totals 13 residues. Germline V gene data show CDR1 as MDHEN and CDR2 as SYDVKM. The V end lost 5 bases, the J end lost 15 bases, and 20 bases lay between the germline ends. Study outcomes and limitations: None of the CDR3 amino acid sequences of expanded clones were shared across subjects, and this suggested private repertoires in all groups.

This receptor was identified in a man aged 45-60 years in good health. The specimen sequenced was PBMCs. The chain links TRBV28 to TRBJ2-1, with D tentatively TRBD1 (6 bases). This CDR3 is CASSPYTRDKGFF. CDR3 nucleotides: TGTGCCAGCAGTCCTTATACCCGGGACAAGGGGTTCTTC.